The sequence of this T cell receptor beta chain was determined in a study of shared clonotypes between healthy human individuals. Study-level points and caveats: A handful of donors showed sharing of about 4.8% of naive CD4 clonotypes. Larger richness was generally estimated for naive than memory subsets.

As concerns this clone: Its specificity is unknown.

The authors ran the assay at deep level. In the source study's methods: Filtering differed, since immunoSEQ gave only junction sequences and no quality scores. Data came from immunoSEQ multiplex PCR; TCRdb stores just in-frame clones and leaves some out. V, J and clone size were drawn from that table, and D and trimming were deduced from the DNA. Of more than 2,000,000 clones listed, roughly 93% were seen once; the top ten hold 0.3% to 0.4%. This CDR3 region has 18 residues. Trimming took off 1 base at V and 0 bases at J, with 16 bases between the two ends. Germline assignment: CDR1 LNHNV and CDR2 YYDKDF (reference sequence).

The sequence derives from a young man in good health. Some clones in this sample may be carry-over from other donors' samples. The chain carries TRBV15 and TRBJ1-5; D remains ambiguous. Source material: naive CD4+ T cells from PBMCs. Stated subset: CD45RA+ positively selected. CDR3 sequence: CATSRVQTNYYSNQPQHF. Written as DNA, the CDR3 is TGTGCCACCAGCAGAGTACAGACCAACTATTATAGCAATCAGCCCCAGCATTTT.